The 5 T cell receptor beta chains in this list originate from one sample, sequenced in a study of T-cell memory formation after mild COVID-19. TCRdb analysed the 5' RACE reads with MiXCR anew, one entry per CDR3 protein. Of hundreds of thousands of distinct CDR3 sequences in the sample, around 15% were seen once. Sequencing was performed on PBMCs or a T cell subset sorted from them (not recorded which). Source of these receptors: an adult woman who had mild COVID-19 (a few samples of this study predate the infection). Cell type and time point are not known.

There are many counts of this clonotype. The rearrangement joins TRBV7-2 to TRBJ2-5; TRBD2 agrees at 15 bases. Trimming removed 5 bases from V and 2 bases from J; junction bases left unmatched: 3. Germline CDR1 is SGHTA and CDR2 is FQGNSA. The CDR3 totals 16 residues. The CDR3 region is CASSTGTSGGQETQYF. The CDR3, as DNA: TGTGCCAGCAGCACGGGGACTAGCGGGGGGCAAGAGACCCAGTACTTC.

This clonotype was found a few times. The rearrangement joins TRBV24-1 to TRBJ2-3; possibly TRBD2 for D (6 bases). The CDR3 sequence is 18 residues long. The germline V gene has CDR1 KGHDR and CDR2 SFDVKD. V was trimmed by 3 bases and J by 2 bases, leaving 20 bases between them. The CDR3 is CATSDPRDFYLNTDTQYF. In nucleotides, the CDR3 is TGTGCCACCAGTGATCCCCGGGACTTCTACCTAAACACAGATACGCAGTATTTT.

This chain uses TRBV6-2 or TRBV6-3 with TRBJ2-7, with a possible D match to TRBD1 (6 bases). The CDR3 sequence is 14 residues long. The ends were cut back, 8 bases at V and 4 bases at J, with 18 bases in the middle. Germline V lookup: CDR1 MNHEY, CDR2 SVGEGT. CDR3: CASLEDRFSYEQYF. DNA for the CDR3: TGTGCCAGCCTCGAAGACAGGTTCTCTTACGAGCAGTACTTC.

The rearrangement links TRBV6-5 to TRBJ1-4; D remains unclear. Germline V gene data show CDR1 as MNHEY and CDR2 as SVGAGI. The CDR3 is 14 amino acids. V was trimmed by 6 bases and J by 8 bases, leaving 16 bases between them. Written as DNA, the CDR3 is TGTGCCAGCAGCCGGACTGCCCTGCGGGAAAAACTGTTTTTT. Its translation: CASSRTALREKLFF.

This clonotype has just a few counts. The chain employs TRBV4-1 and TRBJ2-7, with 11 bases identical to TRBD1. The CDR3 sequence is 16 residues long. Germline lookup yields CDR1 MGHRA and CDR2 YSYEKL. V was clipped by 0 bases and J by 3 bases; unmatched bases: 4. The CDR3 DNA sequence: TGCGCCAGCAGCCAAGACGGGGGGACAGGGGGCTACGAGCAGTACTTC. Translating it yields CASSQDGGTGGYEQYF.